This T cell receptor beta chain was captured by sequencing in a study of Graves' ophthalmopathy and Graves' hyperthyroidism. Amplified material comprised TCR beta CDR3 regions derived from RNA transcripts. After a first-round RT-PCR with HTBI primers, a second-round multiplex PCR was run. Each CDR3 protein is one row after TCRdb ran MiXCR on the multiplex PCR reads. The table lists over 500,000 distinct CDR3 sequences, around a fifth of them singletons. V lost 6 bases and J lost 11; bases outside the gene matches: 8. The germline V gene encodes CDR1 SNHLY and CDR2 FYNNEI. The CDR3 has 12 amino acids. This sequence originates from a woman aged 18-29 years with stable Graves' hyperthyroidism. Some clones in this sample may be carry-over from other donors' samples. This chain uses TRBV2 with TRBJ1-2, with 8 bases that match TRBD1. The sample consisted of peripheral blood. The CDR3 sequence is CASRMTGAGYTF. The CDR3 coding sequence is TGTGCCAGCAGGATGACAGGGGCTGGTTACACCTTC.